This T cell receptor beta chain was sequenced during a study of shared clonotypes between healthy human individuals. The assay was carried out at the deep level. Libraries were prepared by immunoSEQ multiplex PCR; TCRdb keeps only in-frame clonotypes and omits some of them. This table has more than 2 million clones, approximately 95% appearing once. Among the donors, all were Caucasian adults who lived in Nashville, Tennessee. Germline CDR1 SGHRS, CDR2 YFSETQ. Losses at the gene ends were 4 bases for V and 9 bases for J; bases not matched to a gene: 8. This CDR3 has 14 amino acids. This chain links TRBV5-1 with TRBJ2-4; 9 nucleotides match TRBD1. This receptor was obtained from a man aged 18-30 years in good health. The sequenced sample consisted of naive CD4+ T cells sorted from blood. Noted subset: CD45RA+ positively selected. CDR3 amino acids: CASSDRDRVGIQYF. The CDR3, as DNA: TGCGCCAGCAGCGACCGGGACAGGGTAGGCATTCAGTACTTC.